These 27 T cell receptor beta chains originate from one sample sequenced in a study of beta chain features in type 1 diabetes. The sequenced template was cDNA made from the entire isolated RNA. This table comes from immunoSEQ multiplex PCR, and its TCRdb copy is limited to in-frame clones, with some not included. The table lists a few hundred thousand clones, about 26% of them singletons. The sequencing sample was made of central memory CD4+ T cells from blood. These receptors originate from a man in his thirties or forties in good health.

In its sample, this clone was seen a few times. This chain joins TRBV30 and TRBJ2-3; D might be TRBD1 or TRBD2, each matching 5 bases. From germline, CDR1 is GTSNPN and CDR2 SVGIG (reference sequence). Trimming took off 3 bases at V and 5 bases at J, with 18 bases between the two ends. The CDR3 spans 15 residues. This CDR3 reads CAWSVKGTLRDTQYF. The CDR3 DNA is TGTGCCTGGAGCGTCAAGGGGACCCTACGAGATACGCAGTATTTT.

The V call is TRBV30, the J call TRBJ2-2; D remains ambiguous. The V gene's germline CDR1 is GTSNPN and CDR2 SVGIG (reference sequence). CDR3 length: 15 amino acids. The germline V and J ends were trimmed by 4 bases and 2 bases, with 14 bases remaining between them. CDR3 loop: CAWKASYSNTGELFF. The CDR3 coding sequence is TGTGCCTGGAAGGCCTCTTATAGTAACACCGGGGAGCTGTTTTTT.

The chain couples TRBV7-2 to TRBJ2-6; D call uncertain. The V gene lost 3 bases and the J gene lost 4 bases, with 4 bases spanning the gap. Germline-derived CDR1 and CDR2 are SGHTA and FQGNSA. The CDR3 sequence is 13 residues long. The chain's CDR3 is CASSLVGANVLTF. DNA for the CDR3: TGTGCCAGCAGCTTGGTGGGGGCCAACGTCCTGACTTTC.

The V and J genes are TRBV7-2 and TRBJ2-3; possibly TRBD2 for D (5 bases). V lost 5 bases and J 6 bases, leaving 9 bases between the germline ends. Germline CDR1 and CDR2: SGHTA and FQGNSA. This CDR3 comprises 12 residues. The CDR3 sequence: CASSHGGDTQYF. DNA of the CDR3: TGTGCCAGCAGCCACGGAGGTGATACGCAGTATTTT.

This sequence joins TRBV29-1 and TRBJ2-7; D might be TRBD1 (5 bases). The CDR3 runs to 14 residues. Germline CDR1 and CDR2: SQVTM and ANQGSEA. The V gene lost 3 bases and the J gene lost 1 base, with 13 bases spanning the gap. Here the CDR3 reads CSVDVGQGSYEQYF. The CDR3 DNA follows: TGCAGCGTTGACGTCGGTCAGGGTTCCTACGAGCAGTACTTC.

V and J are TRBV7-2 and TRBJ2-5, with unresolved D. CDR1 and CDR2 (germline): SGHTA, FQGNSA. Trimming cost V 5 bases and J 4 bases, with 5 bases left between them. This CDR3 is 11 amino acids long. The CDR3 protein is CASSHGETQYF. CDR3 DNA: TGTGCCAGCAGCCACGGAGAGACCCAGTACTTC.

This clone was recorded a few times. The CDR3 is CATSRDLGETTDTQYF. DNA for the CDR3: TGTGCCACCAGCAGAGATCTTGGGGAGACCACAGATACGCAGTATTTT. The rearrangement links TRBV15 to TRBJ2-3, with a weak D call TRBD2 (5 bases). The CDR3 extends over 16 amino acids. Trimming took off 0 bases at V and 2 bases at J, with 12 bases between the two ends. CDR1 LNHNV and CDR2 YYDKDF come from the germline V gene (reference sequence).

Points on this clone: A single base separates this from a much larger clone, so it may be a read error. This rearrangement joins TRBV28 to TRBJ1-1, with D maybe TRBD1 (6 bases). CDR3 length: 14 amino acids. Germline CDR1 is MDHEN and CDR2 is SYDVKM. This CDR3 is CASSLLRRGAEASF. The CDR3 nucleotides read TGTGCCAGCAGTTTACTCCGCAGGGGTGCTGAAGCTTCCTTT.

The rearrangement uses TRBV2 and TRBJ1-6, with D maybe TRBD1 (6 bases). CDR1 SNHLY and CDR2 FYNNEI come from the germline V gene. This CDR3 has 13 residues. V was clipped by 7 bases and J by 9 bases, with 13 bases between them. CDR3: CASTQGGTSPLHF. The DNA of the CDR3 is TGTGCCAGCACCCAAGGGGGGACTTCACCCCTCCACTTT. Full variable domain (outside the CDR3, taken from reference TRBV2 and TRBJ1-6): EPEVTQTPSHQVTQMGQEVILRCVPISNHLYFYWYRQILGQKVEFLVSFYNNEISEKSEIFDDQFSVERPDGSNFTLKIRSTKLEDSAMYFCASTQGGTSPLHFGNGTRLTVT.

This clone was observed a few times. V and J are TRBV15 and TRBJ2-3, with D perhaps TRBD1 or TRBD2 (6 bases each). Looked up from germline, CDR1 is LNHNV and CDR2 is YYDKDF (reference sequence). There are 12 residues in the CDR3. Trimming took 5 bases from V and 8 from J, leaving 11 bases between them. The CDR3 reads CATSARGGTQYF. The CDR3 nucleotides are TGTGCCACCAGCGCCAGGGGAGGTACGCAGTATTTT.

The table lists this clone with a few counts. V and J are TRBV11-2 and TRBJ2-3; no clear D. Trimming cost V 5 bases and J 6 bases, with 12 bases left between them. The CDR3 runs 13 residues. Germline values: CDR1 SGHAT, CDR2 FQNNGV. CDR3 amino acids: CASSEATTDTQYF. Here the CDR3 DNA reads TGTGCCAGCAGCGAAGCAACCACGGATACGCAGTATTTT.

The V gene is TRBV28, the J gene TRBJ2-6, with D maybe TRBD2 (6 bases). The CDR3 sequence is 16 residues long. The V and J ends lost 3 bases and 0 bases respectively, with 9 bases between them. Germline V gene data show CDR1 as MDHEN and CDR2 as SYDVKM. The CDR3, as DNA: TGTGCCAGCAGTTTCGGGAGCCACTCTGGGGCCAACGTCCTGACTTTC. Translating gives CASSFGSHSGANVLTF.

With regard to this clone: In the same sample, other DNA sequences code for this CDR3. J is TRBJ2-3 and V is TRBV7-2; 8 positions agree with TRBD2. The CDR3 consists of 14 residues. CDR1 is SGHTA, CDR2 FQGNSA, per germline. Trimming removed 3 bases from V and 1 base from J; junction bases left unmatched: 0. The CDR3 bases are TGTGCCAGCAGCTTGACTAGCGGCACAGATACGCAGTATTTT. Protein sequence: CASSLTSGTDTQYF. The complete variable domain, with remaining parts taken from reference TRBV7-2 and TRBJ2-3, reads GAGVSQSPSNKVTEKGKDVELRCDPISGHTALYWYRQSLGQGLEFLIYFQGNSAPDKSGLPSDRFSAERTGGSVSTLTIQRTQQEDSAVYLCASSLTSGTDTQYFGPGTRLTVL.

CDR3 sequence (DNA): TGTGCCTGGAGCGACCAGAGTCCGCGCGAGCAGTTCTTC. It is translated as CAWSDQSPREQFF. The chain carries TRBV30 and TRBJ2-1; no firm D call. CDR1 and CDR2 (germline): GTSNPN, SVGIG (reference sequence). V was cut by 3 bases and J by 10 bases, with 16 bases left in between. This CDR3 spans 13 amino acids.

A remark on this clone: Compared with germline, one end of the junction differs, possibly owing to a read error. The chain joins TRBV28 to TRBJ2-3, with D maybe TRBD2 (6 bases). CDR1 is MDHEN, CDR2 SYDVKM, per germline. CDR3 length equals 13 residues. CDR3 nucleotide sequence: TGTGCCAGCAGCCTGGAGGGCACAAATACGCAGTATTTT. This sequence encodes CASSLEGTNTQYF. Based on the CDR3 plus reference TRBV28 and TRBJ2-3, the full variable domain is DVKVTQSSRYLVKRTGEKVFLECVQDMDHENMFWYRQDPGLGLRLIYFSYDVKMKEKGDIPEGYSVSREKKERFSLILESASTNQTSMYLCASSLEGTNTQYFGPGTRLTVL.

The sample holds a few counts of this clone. The V and J genes are TRBV7-2 and TRBJ2-7; 7 bases are a match to TRBD2. The CDR3 is 14 residues long. Trimming removed 5 bases from V and 7 bases from J; junction bases left unmatched: 11. Germline V gives CDR1 SGHTA, CDR2 FQGNSA. The CDR3 reads CASSHEGRGREQYF. The DNA of the CDR3 is TGTGCCAGCAGCCACGAGGGGAGGGGCCGGGAGCAGTACTTC.

This clone was observed a handful of times. This chain uses TRBV28 with TRBJ2-7; D remains ambiguous. Trimming took 3 bases from V and 1 from J, leaving 19 bases between them. The CDR3 consists of 17 residues. Germline V gene sequence: CDR1 MDHEN, CDR2 SYDVKM. CDR3 region: CASSFSYSLLPSYEQYF. DNA of the CDR3: TGTGCCAGCAGTTTCAGCTACTCATTACTACCTTCCTACGAGCAGTACTTC. Combining the CDR3 with reference TRBV28 and TRBJ2-7 gives the whole variable domain DVKVTQSSRYLVKRTGEKVFLECVQDMDHENMFWYRQDPGLGLRLIYFSYDVKMKEKGDIPEGYSVSREKKERFSLILESASTNQTSMYLCASSFSYSLLPSYEQYFGPGTRLTVT.

This clone has ten or more counts. V is TRBV7-9 and J is TRBJ2-1; 13 nucleotides agree with TRBD2. CDR3 length: 17 amino acids. The germline gives CDR1 SEHNR, CDR2 FQNEAQ (reference sequence). The V segment lost 5 bases and the J segment 7 bases; nucleotides outside the gene matches: 11. The CDR3 nucleotides are TGTGCCAGCAGCCGACCCGGGACTAGCGGGGCGGTGAATGAGCAGTTCTTC. This codes for CASSRPGTSGAVNEQFF.

The rearrangement links TRBV30 to TRBJ1-1; D unclear. The length of the CDR3 is 12 residues. The ends were cut back, 3 bases at V and 3 bases at J, with 8 bases in the middle. Germline V CDR1 and CDR2: GTSNPN, SVGIG (reference sequence). Here the CDR3 reads CAWSDRDTEAFF. The CDR3, as DNA: TGTGCCTGGAGCGACCGGGACACTGAAGCTTTCTTT.

The V and J genes are TRBV15 and TRBJ2-2; tentative D call: TRBD2 (6 bases). The germline CDR1 and CDR2 sequences are LNHNV and YYDKDF (reference sequence). The V and J ends lost 4 bases and 4 bases respectively, with 10 bases between them. This CDR3 spans 14 amino acids. In nucleotides, the CDR3 is TGTGCCACCAGCACCCTGACTAGCACCGGGGAGCTGTTTTTT. Protein product: CATSTLTSTGELFF.

This clone was counted a few times. The chain uses TRBV7-8 and TRBJ2-1; D gene uncertain. Germline V lookup: CDR1 SGHVS, CDR2 FQNEAQ. The CDR3 sequence is 12 residues long. The V end lost 5 bases, the J end lost 12 bases, and 14 bases lay between the germline ends. CDR3 protein: CASSTDTALQFF. The CDR3 nucleotides read TGTGCCAGCAGCACAGACACCGCGCTGCAGTTCTTC.

This chain joins TRBV6-1 and TRBJ2-1; the match to TRBD2 covers 9 bases. This CDR3 region has 15 residues. Germline V gene sequence: CDR1 MNHNS, CDR2 SASEGT. With 4 bases clipped from V and 7 bases from J, the junction kept 8 bases outside the gene matches. Here the CDR3 DNA reads TGTGCCAGCAGTGCAGCAGCGGGAGGACAGAATGAGCAGTTCTTC. It encodes CASSAAAGGQNEQFF.

This chain connects TRBV18 to TRBJ2-2, with unresolved D. The CDR3 runs 13 residues. CDR1 KGHSH and CDR2 LQKENI come from the germline V gene. V was clipped by 2 bases and J by 7 bases, with 8 bases between them. The CDR3 here is CASSPSEVGELFF. The DNA of the CDR3 is TGTGCCAGCTCACCAAGTGAAGTCGGGGAGCTGTTTTTT.

The chain uses TRBV11-2 and TRBJ1-2, with 7 bases lining up with TRBD1. Trimming removed 4 bases from V and 3 bases from J; junction bases left unmatched: 2. Germline V gene lookup returns CDR1 SGHAT and CDR2 FQNNGV. The CDR3 contains 13 residues. CDR3 loop: CASSSTGYYGYTF. As DNA, the CDR3 is TGTGCCAGCAGCTCGACAGGGTACTATGGCTACACCTTC.

The chain is built from TRBV5-1 and TRBJ2-3; D gene uncertain. CDR1 SGHRS and CDR2 YFSETQ come from the germline V gene. The ends were cut back, 0 bases at V and 4 bases at J, with 6 bases in the middle. This CDR3 region has 13 residues. The CDR3: CASSLAPADTQYF. Here the CDR3 DNA reads TGCGCCAGCAGCTTGGCTCCGGCAGATACGCAGTATTTT.

DNA for the CDR3: TGTGCCAGCAGCTTCGGACAGGGTGCGTCCAACGAGCAGTACTTC. Translating it yields CASSFGQGASNEQYF. The chain employs TRBV7-9 and TRBJ2-7; 8 bases align to TRBD1. V gave up 3 bases and J gave up 5 bases; unmatched junction bases: 9. Germline V gene lookup returns CDR1 SEHNR and CDR2 FQNEAQ (reference sequence). The CDR3 consists of 15 residues.

The chain couples TRBV7-7 to TRBJ2-5; perhaps TRBD2 as D (6 bases). Germline V lookup: CDR1 SSHAT, CDR2 FNYEAQ (reference sequence). V was pared by 1 base and J by 4 bases, with 7 bases between. This CDR3 comprises 13 residues. The CDR3 DNA follows: TGTGCCAGCAGCTTAGGGAGGGTAGAGACCCAGTACTTC. It specifies CASSLGRVETQYF.